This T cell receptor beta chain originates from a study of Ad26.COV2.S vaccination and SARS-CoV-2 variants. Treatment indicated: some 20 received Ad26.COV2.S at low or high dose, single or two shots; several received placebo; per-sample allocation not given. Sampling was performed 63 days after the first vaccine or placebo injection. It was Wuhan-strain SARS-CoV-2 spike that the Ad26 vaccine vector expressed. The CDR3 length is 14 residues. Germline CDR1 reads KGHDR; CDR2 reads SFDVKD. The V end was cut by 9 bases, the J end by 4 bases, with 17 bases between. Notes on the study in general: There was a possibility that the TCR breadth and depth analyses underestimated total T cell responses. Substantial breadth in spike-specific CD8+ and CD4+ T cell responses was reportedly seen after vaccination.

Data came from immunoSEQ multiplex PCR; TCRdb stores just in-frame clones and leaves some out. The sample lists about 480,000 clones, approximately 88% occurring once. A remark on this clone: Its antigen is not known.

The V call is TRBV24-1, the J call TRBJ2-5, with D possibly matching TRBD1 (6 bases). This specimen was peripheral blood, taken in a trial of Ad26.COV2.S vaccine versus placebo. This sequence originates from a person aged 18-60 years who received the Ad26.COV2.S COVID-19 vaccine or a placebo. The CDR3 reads CATGSTGSVETQYF. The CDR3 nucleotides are TGTGCCACCGGATCGACAGGTTCGGTAGAGACCCAGTACTTC.